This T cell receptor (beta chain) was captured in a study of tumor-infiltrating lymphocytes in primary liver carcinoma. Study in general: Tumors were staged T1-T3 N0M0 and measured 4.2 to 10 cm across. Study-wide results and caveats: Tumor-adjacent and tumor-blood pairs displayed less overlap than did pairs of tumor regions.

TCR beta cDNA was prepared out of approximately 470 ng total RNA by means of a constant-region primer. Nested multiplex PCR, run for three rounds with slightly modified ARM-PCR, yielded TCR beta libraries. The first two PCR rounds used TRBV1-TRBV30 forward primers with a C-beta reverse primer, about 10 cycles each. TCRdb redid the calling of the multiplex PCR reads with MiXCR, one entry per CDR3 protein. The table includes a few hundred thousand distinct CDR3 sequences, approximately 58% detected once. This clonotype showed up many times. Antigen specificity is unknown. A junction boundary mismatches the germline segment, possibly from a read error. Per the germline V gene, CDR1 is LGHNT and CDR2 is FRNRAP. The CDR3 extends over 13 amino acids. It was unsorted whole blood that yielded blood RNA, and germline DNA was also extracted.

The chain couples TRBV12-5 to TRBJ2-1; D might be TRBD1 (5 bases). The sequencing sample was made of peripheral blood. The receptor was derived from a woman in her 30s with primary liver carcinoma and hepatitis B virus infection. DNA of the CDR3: TGTGCTAGTGGTCCATCACAACAGGCTGAGCGGTTCTTC. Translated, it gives CASGPSQQAERFF.